What follows are 29 T cell receptor beta chains derived from one specimen sequenced in a study of CD4 T cells in relation to SARS-CoV-2 and coronaviruses. Sequencing used immunoSEQ multiplex PCR; TCRdb keeps in-frame clones, though not all of them. In the table there are some 16,000 clones, over 80% of which are singletons. Unexposed donor CD4+ T cells date from about 2011-2018, before the COVID-19 pandemic. CD4+ T cells were isolated from the cells after 10 days of culture. The antigens of these receptors remain unknown. The sequenced sample consisted of CD4+ T cells from PBMCs, cultured in vitro. The origin of the receptors is a human donor in good health.

Only a few counts were recorded for this clone. The chain recombines TRBV7-9 with TRBJ2-7; D remains unclear. This CDR3 comprises 18 residues. Trimming pared 5 bases from V and 6 bases from J, leaving 29 bases between. CDR1 SEHNR and CDR2 FQNEAQ come from the germline V gene (reference sequence). CDR3 region: CASSLTYPPGPHPFEQYF. The DNA of the CDR3 is TGTGCCAGCAGCCTTACCTACCCACCGGGCCCCCATCCCTTCGAGCAGTACTTC.

This clone was observed once. V and J are TRBV18 and TRBJ2-4; D might be TRBD1 (6 bases). Germline lookup yields CDR1 KGHSH and CDR2 LQKENI. The CDR3 length is 15 residues. Between the trimmed V and J ends, which lost 2 bases and 4 bases, there was a span of 12 bases. The CDR3 nucleotides are TGTGCCAGCTCACCAAAGGACAGTTCGAAAAACATTCAGTACTTC. The encoded protein is CASSPKDSSKNIQYF.

V and J are TRBV7-8 and TRBJ1-3; the D is unclear. The CDR3 sequence is 15 residues long. V gave up 4 bases and J gave up 0 bases, with 10 bases separating them. Per the germline V gene, CDR1 is SGHVS and CDR2 is FQNEAQ. CDR3 coding DNA: TGTGCCAGCAGCTCCCGGGTAGCCTCTGGAAACACCATATATTTT. Translation: CASSSRVASGNTIYF. Based on the CDR3 plus reference TRBV7-8 and TRBJ1-3, the full variable domain is GAGVSQSPRYKVAKRGQDVALRCDPISGHVSLFWYQQALGQGPEFLTYFQNEAQLDKSGLPSDRFFAERPEGSVSTLKIQRTQQEDSAVYLCASSSRVASGNTIYFGEGSWLTVV.

J is TRBJ2-1 and V is TRBV6-1; D remains unclear. This CDR3 is built from 15 residues. Germline CDR1 is MNHNS and CDR2 is SASEGT. V lost 1 base to trimming and J lost 4 bases, with 11 bases between them. CDR3 sequence: CASSEGGQFYNEQFF. CDR3 bases: TGTGCCAGCAGTGAAGGAGGTCAATTTTACAATGAGCAGTTCTTC.

The chain joins TRBV19 to TRBJ2-5, with D possibly being TRBD2 (6 bases). The V and J ends lost 5 bases and 5 bases respectively, with 18 bases between them. The CDR3 length is 15 residues. Germline V gives CDR1 LNHDA, CDR2 SQIVND (reference sequence). The CDR3 region is CASSPRGQLGETQYF. The CDR3 DNA reads TGTGCCAGTAGTCCGCGGGGCCAGCTTGGGGAGACCCAGTACTTC. Drawing the rest from reference TRBV19 and TRBJ2-5, the complete variable domain is DGGITQSPKYLFRKEGQNVTLSCEQNLNHDAMYWYRQDPGQGLRLIYYSQIVNDFQKGDIAEGYSVSREKKESFPLTVTSAQKNPTAFYLCASSPRGQLGETQYFGPGTRLLVL.

The genes are TRBV2 and TRBJ1-5, with D perhaps TRBD1 (5 bases). Germline V gene lookup returns CDR1 SNHLY and CDR2 FYNNEI. This CDR3 has 17 residues. V was clipped by 7 bases and J by 4 bases, with 23 bases between them. The CDR3 DNA is TGTGCCAGCAAGGGAGGGATTGTTCAGGGTGCTAATCAGCCCCAGCATTTT. Amino acid sequence: CASKGGIVQGANQPQHF.

This chain uses TRBV3-1 (or the pseudogene TRBV3-2) with TRBJ1-5; D gene ambiguous. The CDR3 totals 10 residues. Germline CDR1 and CDR2: LGHDT and YNNKEL (reference sequence). V lost 6 bases and J 7 bases, leaving 4 bases between the germline ends. CDR3 amino acids: CASRKQPQHF. The CDR3 coding sequence is TGTGCCAGCAGGAAACAGCCCCAGCATTTT.

This clone turned up a few times. The chain couples TRBV7-9 to TRBJ2-5; no firm D call. Germline CDR1 and CDR2: SEHNR and FQNEAQ (reference sequence). The CDR3 totals 15 residues. The V gene lost 2 bases and the J gene lost 0 bases, with 10 bases spanning the gap. CDR3 region: CASSLLAVYQETQYF. The CDR3 DNA reads as TGTGCCAGCAGCTTACTCGCCGTGTACCAAGAGACCCAGTACTTC.

This clone has just a few counts. The chain recombines TRBV6-2 or TRBV6-3 with TRBJ1-1, with D perhaps matching TRBD1 (6 bases). V was shortened by 5 bases and J by 11 bases, with 18 bases between the two germline ends. Germline lookup yields CDR1 MNHEY and CDR2 SVGEGT. This CDR3 comprises 13 residues. In nucleotides, the CDR3 is TGTGCCAGCAGTCCCCTCCGAACAGGGTCGGCTTTCTTT. It translates to CASSPLRTGSAFF.

V gene TRBV3-1 (or the pseudogene TRBV3-2) combines with J gene TRBJ1-3; unclear D gene. The CDR3 is 15 residues long. Trimming removed 1 base from V and 2 bases from J, with 9 bases in between. Germline V gene data show CDR1 as LGHDT and CDR2 as YNNKEL (reference sequence). CDR3 region: CASSQAVGTGNTIYF. DNA of the CDR3: TGTGCCAGCAGCCAAGCGGTAGGGACTGGAAACACCATATATTTT.

The chain has TRBV7-2 and TRBJ2-7, with 7 nucleotides matching TRBD2. The germline gives CDR1 SGHTA, CDR2 FQGNSA. The CDR3 totals 15 residues. The ends lost 8 bases at V and 5 bases at J; junction bases unmatched: 15. The CDR3 reads CASSWGGEAQDEQYF. In DNA, the CDR3 is TGTGCCAGCTCCTGGGGGGGGGAGGCCCAGGACGAGCAGTACTTC.

The chain joins TRBV12-3 or TRBV12-4 to TRBJ2-5; possible D gene TRBD2, 7 bases. Trimming pared 7 bases from V and 4 bases from J, leaving 13 bases between. The CDR3 spans 13 residues. CDR3 loop: CASTAGGAETQYF. In nucleotides, the CDR3 is TGTGCCAGCACCGCTGGGGGGGCAGAGACCCAGTACTTC.

The chain is built from TRBV5-1 and TRBJ2-7; 8 bases are shared with TRBD1. This CDR3 region has 16 residues. The trim removed 0 bases at V and 2 bases at J, leaving 7 bases unmatched. CDR1 SGHRS and CDR2 YFSETQ come from the germline V gene. DNA of the CDR3: TGCGCCAGCAGCTTGGGATGGGGACAGGCCCCCTACGAGCAGTACTTC. Residues: CASSLGWGQAPYEQYF.

The chain is built from TRBV6-5 and TRBJ1-6; D uncertain. CDR1 is MNHEY, CDR2 SVGAGI, per germline. The CDR3 totals 14 residues. Trimming took off 1 base at V and 8 bases at J, with 9 bases between the two ends. In DNA, the CDR3 is TGTGCCAGCAGTTACTTAGGACTCTATTCACCCCTCCACTTT. It encodes CASSYLGLYSPLHF.

The V and J genes are TRBV25-1 and TRBJ2-5; no clear D. The CDR3 runs 15 residues. Trimming stripped 2 bases from V and 0 bases from J, with 10 bases between. Germline V lookup: CDR1 MGHDK, CDR2 SYGVNS. CDR3 amino acids: CASSEKWADQETQYF. The CDR3 DNA follows: TGTGCCAGCAGTGAAAAGTGGGCAGACCAAGAGACCCAGTACTTC. Using reference TRBV25-1 and TRBJ2-5 for the parts outside the CDR3, the full variable domain is EADIYQTPRYLVIGTGKKITLECSQTMGHDKMYWYQQDPGMELHLIHYSYGVNSTEKGDLSSESTVSRIRTEHFPLTLESARPSHTSQYLCASSEKWADQETQYFGPGTRLLVL.

V is TRBV5-1 and J is TRBJ2-7; tentative D call: TRBD2 (7 bases). Germline assignment: CDR1 SGHRS and CDR2 YFSETQ. This CDR3 contains 14 residues. Between the trimmed V and J ends, which lost 0 bases and 5 bases, there was a span of 12 bases. CDR3 sequence (DNA): TGCGCCAGCAGCTTGGTGGGGGGGACAAACGAGCAGTACTTC. Protein product: CASSLVGGTNEQYF.

As DNA, the CDR3 is TGTGCCACCGTGTGGGGCAGGGAGGGGGCTTTCTTT. Its protein product is CATVWGREGAFF. V gene TRBV6-5 combines with J gene TRBJ1-1; weak D call: TRBD1 (5 bases). With 10 bases removed from V and 11 bases from J, the gap between germline ends came to 20 bases. Germline CDR1 MNHEY, CDR2 SVGAGI. The CDR3 is made up of 12 amino acids.

This clone was recorded once. CDR3 in amino acids: CASSLSTGSSYEQYF. For the CDR3, the DNA is TGTGCCAGCAGCCTGTCGACAGGAAGCTCCTACGAGCAGTACTTC. The rearrangement joins TRBV7-2 to TRBJ2-7; D perhaps matches TRBD1 (6 bases). The CDR3 is 15 residues long. Per germline, CDR1 SGHTA and CDR2 FQGNSA. The V and J ends lost 5 bases and 0 bases respectively, with 14 bases between them.

CDR3 loop: CASSLLDTQYF. The CDR3 DNA is TGCGCCAGCAGCTTGTTAGATACGCAGTATTTT. The V gene is TRBV5-1, the J gene TRBJ2-3; D unresolved. Germline CDR1 and CDR2: SGHRS and YFSETQ. The CDR3 consists of 11 residues. With 1 base removed from V and 5 bases from J, the gap between germline ends came to 2 bases.

The V call is TRBV5-8, the J call TRBJ2-5; D uncertain. The V gene's germline CDR1 is SGHTS and CDR2 YDEGEE. The CDR3 sequence is 14 residues long. The V end was cut by 7 bases, the J end by 3 bases, with 16 bases between. The CDR3 DNA follows: TGTGCCAGCGGCCAGGACGGGTACGAAGAGACCCAGTACTTC. Its translation: CASGQDGYEETQYF.

The V call is TRBV11-3, the J call TRBJ2-1; a possible D gene is TRBD2 (7 bases). CDR1 SGHNT and CDR2 YENEEA come from the germline V gene. This CDR3 contains 15 residues. V was cut by 5 bases and J by 3 bases, with 14 bases left in between. The DNA for the CDR3 is TGTGCCAGCAGCGTACGGGGGGCAGGCTACAATGAGCAGTTCTTC. This codes for CASSVRGAGYNEQFF.

This chain links TRBV5-1 with TRBJ1-2, with 7 bases aligning to TRBD1. The V segment lost 1 base and the J segment 8 bases; nucleotides outside the gene matches: 5. Germline CDR1 reads SGHRS; CDR2 reads YFSETQ. CDR3 length: 13 residues. CDR3 coding DNA: TGCGCCAGCAGCTTGACAGGGGAGGACGGCTACACCTTC. Translation gives CASSLTGEDGYTF. Using reference TRBV5-1 and TRBJ1-2 for the parts outside the CDR3, the full variable domain is KAGVTQTPRYLIKTRGQQVTLSCSPISGHRSVSWYQQTPGQGLQFLFEYFSETQRNKGNFPGRFSGRQFSNSRSEMNVSTLELGDSALYLCASSLTGEDGYTFGSGTRLTVV.

This chain joins TRBV30 and TRBJ2-5; tentative D call: TRBD2 (6 bases). Trimming took off 3 bases at V and 8 bases at J, with 10 bases between the two ends. Germline CDR1 GTSNPN, CDR2 SVGIG (reference sequence). The CDR3 consists of 11 residues. The CDR3 DNA sequence: TGTGCCTGGAGCCGCGGGACCACCCAGTACTTC. Translated, it gives CAWSRGTTQYF.

This clone was observed a handful of times. The V gene is TRBV4-3, the J gene TRBJ2-3, with TRBD2 identical over 8 bases. The germline gives CDR1 LGHNA, CDR2 YSLEER. Unmatched junction bases numbered 13, after V lost 1 base and J lost 1 base. The CDR3 is 19 residues long. CDR3 sequence: CASSQGIRWREARTDTQYF. The CDR3 DNA is TGCGCCAGCAGCCAAGGTATTCGCTGGCGGGAGGCTCGCACAGATACGCAGTATTTT.

The chain joins TRBV7-2 to TRBJ2-7, with TRBD2 identical over 7 bases. Germline trimming cut 5 bases from V and 3 bases from J; bases unmatched to any gene: 7. Germline values: CDR1 SGHTA, CDR2 FQGNSA. This CDR3 spans 14 amino acids. The chain's CDR3 is CASSPGGTGYEQYF. CDR3 bases: TGTGCCAGCAGCCCCGGGGGGACGGGCTACGAGCAGTACTTC.

In this sample, this clone turned up a few times. This chain joins TRBV2 and TRBJ1-1, with D perhaps TRBD1 (6 bases). CDR1 and CDR2 (germline): SNHLY, FYNNEI. The V and J ends lost 11 bases and 0 bases respectively, with 13 bases between them. The CDR3 has 13 residues. DNA of the CDR3: TGTGCCTCACAGGGATCCATGAACACTGAAGCTTTCTTT. Its protein product is CASQGSMNTEAFF. Complete variable domain (other parts from reference TRBV2 and TRBJ1-1): EPEVTQTPSHQVTQMGQEVILRCVPISNHLYFYWYRQILGQKVEFLVSFYNNEISEKSEIFDDQFSVERPDGSNFTLKIRSTKLEDSAMYFCASQGSMNTEAFFGQGTRLTVV.

J is TRBJ1-1 and V is TRBV6-5; D uncertain. The V end was cut by 4 bases, the J end by 0 bases, with 6 bases between. The CDR3 consists of 13 residues. Looked up from germline, CDR1 is MNHEY and CDR2 is SVGAGI. In DNA form, the CDR3 reads TGTGCCAGCAGTTCCAAGGTGAACACTGAAGCTTTCTTT. Its protein is CASSSKVNTEAFF.

The CDR3 is CASESGHSTDTQYF. The CDR3 bases are TGTGCCAGCGAGTCCGGCCACAGCACAGATACGCAGTATTTT. The chain carries TRBV19 and TRBJ2-3; D unclear. This CDR3 is 14 amino acids long. Trimming cost V 9 bases and J 0 bases, with 13 bases left between them. The V gene's germline CDR1 is LNHDA and CDR2 SQIVND (reference sequence).

This sequence joins TRBV19 and TRBJ1-3; a possible D gene is TRBD1 (6 bases). Germline assignment: CDR1 LNHDA and CDR2 SQIVND (reference sequence). There are 14 residues in the CDR3. The V and J ends lost 4 bases and 4 bases respectively, with 11 bases between them. The CDR3 protein is CASSTTGWGNTIYF. Written as DNA, the CDR3 is TGTGCCAGTAGTACCACAGGGTGGGGAAACACCATATATTTT.